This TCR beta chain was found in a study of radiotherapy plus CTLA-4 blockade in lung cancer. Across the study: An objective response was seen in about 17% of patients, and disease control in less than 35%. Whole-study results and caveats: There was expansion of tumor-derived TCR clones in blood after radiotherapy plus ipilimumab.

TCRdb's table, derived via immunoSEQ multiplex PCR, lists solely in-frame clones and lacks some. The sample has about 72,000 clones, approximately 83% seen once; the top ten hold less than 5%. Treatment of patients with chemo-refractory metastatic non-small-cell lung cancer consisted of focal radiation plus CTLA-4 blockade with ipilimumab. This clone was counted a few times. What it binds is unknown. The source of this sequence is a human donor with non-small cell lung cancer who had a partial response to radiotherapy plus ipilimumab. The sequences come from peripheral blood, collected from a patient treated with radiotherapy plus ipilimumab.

CDR3 sequence reads: CASSLLTGTDEQYF. The DNA for the CDR3 is TGTGCCAGCAGTTTATTGACAGGGACGGACGAGCAGTACTTC. The V gene is TRBV27, the J gene TRBJ2-7; TRBD1 aligns across 7 bases. CDR3 length equals 14 residues. V lost 1 base and J lost 5; bases outside the gene matches: 5. Germline CDR1 is MNHEY and CDR2 is SMNVEV (reference sequence).